Listed below are T cell receptor beta chains from one sample, sequenced in a study of OX40 agonist ivuxolimab in advanced cancers. Sequencing was performed with immunoSEQ multiplex PCR; in TCRdb, only in-frame clones are kept and a portion is missing. The table shows some 21,000 clones, with 80% to 90% occurring only once. This specimen consisted of CD4+ or CD8+ T cells sorted from blood, obtained in a trial of the OX40 agonist ivuxolimab. These receptors all stem from an adult with an advanced solid tumor such as melanoma, head and neck, liver or kidney cancer. Each CDR3 is given with its conserved first and last residue. D genes are given only for firm matches. Some rows have no size entry. The others give once, few or many, or a class for an expanded clone.

cdr3_nt,cdr3_aa,d_call,v_call,clone_size,j_call
TGCGCCAGCAGCTGGGTTTTACCACCCGGGACTAGCGGGAGTCCAAGGCTCGCAGATACGCAGTATTTT,CASSWVLPPGTSGSPRLADTQYF,TRBD2,TRBV5-1,-,TRBJ2-3
TGCGCCAGCAGTGGCGGACAGGACTACGAGCAGTACTTC,CASSGGQDYEQYF,TRBD1,TRBV10-1,-,TRBJ2-7
TGTGCCAGCAGTCCTGACGGGTACCAAGAGACCCAGTACTTC,CASSPDGYQETQYF,-,TRBV28,-,TRBJ2-5
TGTGCCAGCAGTGGGGCAGCTAATCAGCCCCAGCATTTT,CASSGAANQPQHF,-,TRBV6-4,-,TRBJ1-5
TGTGCCAGTAGTATAGATCTTGCGACAGGGGGCACAGATACGCAGTATTTT,CASSIDLATGGTDTQYF,TRBD1,TRBV19,few,TRBJ2-3
TGTGCCAGCAGCAAAGTAATAGCGGGAGGCCCTCTTGATACGCAGTATTTT,CASSKVIAGGPLDTQYF,-,TRBV21-1,-,TRBJ2-3
TGCGCCAGCAGCCATCTAGCGGGAGACCAATACAATGAGCAGTTCTTC,CASSHLAGDQYNEQFF,TRBD2,TRBV4-1,-,TRBJ2-1
TGCGCCAGCAGCTTGGCTTCCGGAGAGCAGTACTTC,CASSLASGEQYF,-,TRBV5-1,-,TRBJ2-5
TGTGCCAGCAGCAGGACTAGCGAGATCACCGGGGAGCTGTTTTTT,CASSRTSEITGELFF,TRBD2,TRBV5-8,-,TRBJ2-2
TGTGCCAGCAGCCCCGGACTAGCGGGCTATATCTACGAGCAGTACTTC,CASSPGLAGYIYEQYF,TRBD2,TRBV7-9,-,TRBJ2-7
TGTGCCACCAGCAGGGGCCCAATCTTAGGGGGGGGCACTGAAGCTTTCTTT,CATSRGPILGGGTEAFF,-,TRBV15,-,TRBJ1-1